This record looks at one TCR beta chain sequence and its context. TCRdb keeps only in-frame clones here, not all; method: immunoSEQ multiplex PCR. The repertoire includes around 95,000 clones, 87% of them detected once, and under 20% sits in the top ten. The data originate from a study of control samples from healthy donors and cancer patients. The TCR sequence derives from a woman aged 45-65 years in good health. Sequencing was carried out using blood.

The CDR3: CASSVILREGETQYF. CDR3 bases: TGCGCCAGCAGCGTAATTTTGAGAGAAGGCGAGACCCAGTACTTC. The chain joins TRBV5-1 to TRBJ2-5; D is undetermined. The germline V gene has CDR1 SGHRS and CDR2 YFSETQ. This CDR3 has 15 amino acids. V lost 4 bases and J lost 5, with 18 bases in between.